This entry lists 32 T cell receptor beta chains sequenced from one sample in a study of blood T cell repertoires in COVID-19. Generated by immunoSEQ multiplex PCR, the TCRdb table keeps only in-frame clones and is missing some. In the table there are a few hundred thousand clones, approximately 86% of which are singletons. The specimen was peripheral blood. Every receptor here comes from a woman between 55 and 75 years old with COVID-19, enrolled during active disease.

The chain uses TRBV5-1 and TRBJ1-2, with D hard to call. V was clipped by 0 bases and J by 8 bases, with 14 bases between them. This CDR3 comprises 14 residues. The germline gives CDR1 SGHRS, CDR2 YFSETQ. CDR3 bases: TGCGCCAGCAGCTTGGACAGTACTCCGGGGGGCTACACCTTC. This translates into CASSLDSTPGGYTF.

The chain couples TRBV7-2 to TRBJ2-2; 7 bases agree with TRBD1. The ends lost 5 bases at V and 5 bases at J; junction bases unmatched: 2. The CDR3 totals 13 residues. Per the germline V gene, CDR1 is SGHTA and CDR2 is FQGNSA. DNA for the CDR3: TGTGCCAGCAGCCTACAGGGGACCGGGGAGCTGTTTTTT. Protein sequence: CASSLQGTGELFF. The full variable domain, completed using reference TRBV7-2 and TRBJ2-2, is GAGVSQSPSNKVTEKGKDVELRCDPISGHTALYWYRQSLGQGLEFLIYFQGNSAPDKSGLPSDRFSAERTGGSVSTLTIQRTQQEDSAVYLCASSLQGTGELFFGEGSRLTVL.

This chain uses TRBV7-2 with TRBJ1-2, with 10 bases fitting TRBD1. V shed 8 bases, J shed 0 bases, and the junction held 12 bases outside the gene matches. Germline V CDR1 and CDR2: SGHTA, FQGNSA. This CDR3 spans 17 amino acids. Here the CDR3 reads CASPPARTGGTNYGYTF. Written as DNA, the CDR3 is TGTGCCAGCCCCCCGGCCCGGACAGGGGGGACTAACTATGGCTACACCTTC.

The CDR3 protein is CASKFPVGYEQYF. CDR3 in DNA: TGTGCCAGCAAGTTCCCGGTCGGCTACGAGCAGTACTTC. The genes are TRBV2 and TRBJ2-7; no clear D. Germline values: CDR1 SNHLY, CDR2 FYNNEI. CDR3 size: 13 residues. V gave up 7 bases and J gave up 3 bases, with 13 bases separating them.

This clone was seen a single time. This sequence joins TRBV9 and TRBJ1-1; D possibly corresponds to TRBD1 (6 bases). The CDR3 runs to 16 residues. Germline loops: CDR1 SGDLS, CDR2 YYNGEE. V was cut by 2 bases and J by 2 bases, with 16 bases left in between. The CDR3 nucleotides are TGTGCCAGCAGCGTCGTCCCGGGACACCCTAACACTGAAGCTTTCTTT. It codes for CASSVVPGHPNTEAFF.

The chain carries TRBV9 and TRBJ2-2; D gene unclear. V was trimmed by 3 bases and J by 7 bases, leaving 10 bases between them. This CDR3 is built from 13 residues. Germline CDR1 and CDR2: SGDLS and YYNGEE. CDR3 loop: CASSEPISGELFF. CDR3 bases: TGTGCCAGCAGCGAGCCCATTAGCGGGGAGCTGTTTTTT.

This chain uses TRBV5-4 with TRBJ2-1; the D gene is possibly TRBD2 (5 bases). V was pared by 4 bases and J by 10 bases, with 12 bases between. CDR1 and CDR2 from the germline V gene are SGHNT and YYREEE (reference sequence). This CDR3 has 12 residues. The CDR3 loop reads CASSPGLPEQFF. DNA for the CDR3: TGTGCCAGCAGCCCCGGACTCCCCGAGCAGTTCTTC.

The rearrangement uses TRBV4-3 and TRBJ1-1, with 11 positions matching TRBD1. This CDR3 is 18 amino acids long. Germline trimming cut 4 bases from V and 3 bases from J; bases unmatched to any gene: 13. Germline V lookup: CDR1 LGHNA, CDR2 YSLEER. CDR3 loop: CASSRGTGGHVGDTEAFF. CDR3 bases: TGCGCCAGCAGCCGAGGGACAGGGGGTCATGTAGGTGACACTGAAGCTTTCTTT.

The V and J genes are TRBV11-3 and TRBJ1-4; D unclear. Trimming shortened V by 5 bases and J by 4 bases, and 14 bases separated the two germline ends. The CDR3 runs to 15 residues. Germline CDR1 reads SGHNT; CDR2 reads YENEEA. The CDR3 is CASSPPQAGNEKLFF. In DNA, the CDR3 is TGTGCCAGCAGCCCGCCGCAGGCGGGTAATGAAAAACTGTTTTTT.

V is TRBV7-6 and J is TRBJ1-5; 10 nucleotides align to TRBD1. V lost 5 bases to trimming and J lost 6 bases; unmatched junction nucleotides: 10. The V gene's germline CDR1 is SGHVS and CDR2 FNYEAQ. The CDR3 extends over 16 amino acids. The CDR3 bases are TGTGCCAGCAGCCAGCAACGGGACAGGGGATTTCAGCCCCAGCATTTT. Its protein is CASSQQRDRGFQPQHF.

The chain has TRBV28 and TRBJ1-2, with D possibly being TRBD1 (5 bases). The V gene lost 8 bases and the J gene lost 2 bases, with 6 bases spanning the gap. CDR1 and CDR2 (germline): MDHEN, SYDVKM. CDR3 length: 11 amino acids. CDR3 nucleotides: TGTGCCAGCGGGGGGAACTATGGCTACACCTTC. This encodes CASGGNYGYTF.

The CDR3 DNA is TGTGCCAGCAGCCCTAGCGGTAAGATCTCCTACGAGCAGTACTTC. It yields the protein CASSPSGKISYEQYF. This sequence joins TRBV5-4 and TRBJ2-7, with TRBD2 identical over 7 bases. After removal of 4 bases from V and 0 bases from J, the junction contained 7 bases not matched to a gene. The CDR3 sequence is 15 residues long. Germline loops: CDR1 SGHNT, CDR2 YYREEE (reference sequence).

V gene TRBV27 combines with J gene TRBJ1-3, with 8 bases lining up with TRBD1. Unmatched junction bases numbered 12, after V lost 6 bases and J lost 5 bases. Germline V CDR1 and CDR2: MNHEY, SMNVEV (reference sequence). There are 16 residues in the CDR3. This CDR3 reads CASRGLGQGDRNTIYF. In nucleotides, the CDR3 is TGTGCCAGCAGGGGACTCGGACAGGGAGATAGAAACACCATATATTTT.

The rearrangement links TRBV19 to TRBJ1-1; D unresolved. CDR1 LNHDA and CDR2 SQIVND come from the germline V gene (reference sequence). Trimming cost V 5 bases and J 5 bases, with 6 bases left between them. The CDR3 covers 11 residues. The CDR3 nucleotides are TGTGCCAGTAGTCTGTATACTGAAGCTTTCTTT. The encoded protein is CASSLYTEAFF.

As regards this clone: This sample includes further DNA sequences coding for the same CDR3. The chain carries TRBV9 and TRBJ2-3; D is unresolved. The CDR3 covers 13 residues. The germline gives CDR1 SGDLS, CDR2 YYNGEE. Trimming took 0 bases from V and 3 from J, leaving 5 bases between them. CDR3 nucleotides: TGTGCCAGCAGCGTAGGGCAGACAGATACGCAGTATTTT. This translates into CASSVGQTDTQYF.

This clone showed up just once. This rearrangement joins TRBV6-6 to TRBJ2-6; D is unresolved. The CDR3 covers 13 residues. Trimming cost V 1 base and J 4 bases, with 2 bases left between them. CDR1 is MNHNY, CDR2 SVGAGI, per germline (reference sequence). CDR3 in amino acids: CASSYLGANVLTF. In nucleotides, the CDR3 is TGTGCCAGCAGTTACTTAGGGGCCAACGTCCTGACTTTC.

V usage is TRBV5-1 and J usage is TRBJ2-2; D ambiguous. The V gene lost 4 bases and the J gene lost 0 bases, with 7 bases spanning the gap. The germline V gene encodes CDR1 SGHRS and CDR2 YFSETQ. The CDR3 loop spans 14 amino acids. The CDR3 sequence is CASSESANTGELFF. DNA for the CDR3: TGCGCCAGCAGCGAGTCCGCGAACACCGGGGAGCTGTTTTTT.

The chain combines TRBV9 with TRBJ2-3; 8 bases are a match to TRBD2. The J segment lost 0 bases and the V segment lost 0 bases, leaving 9 bases of the junction unmatched. Germline V CDR1 and CDR2: SGDLS, YYNGEE. The CDR3 loop spans 18 amino acids. This CDR3 is CASSVGGGRTPSTDTQYF. CDR3 sequence (DNA): TGTGCCAGCAGCGTAGGCGGGGGGCGAACCCCTAGCACAGATACGCAGTATTTT. The complete variable domain, with remaining parts taken from reference TRBV9 and TRBJ2-3, reads DSGVTQTPKHLITATGQRVTLRCSPRSGDLSVYWYQQSLDQGLQFLIQYYNGEERAKGNILERFSAQQFPDLHSELNLSSLELGDSALYFCASSVGGGRTPSTDTQYFGPGTRLTVL.

The J gene is TRBJ2-1, the V gene TRBV5-8; 7 nucleotides line up with TRBD2. Germline-derived CDR1 and CDR2 are SGHTS and YDEGEE. The CDR3 runs 17 residues. The V and J ends lost 2 bases and 8 bases, in that order; junction bases with no gene match: 16. CDR3: CASSLTFLFGGKDEQFF. The CDR3 nucleotides read TGTGCCAGCAGCTTAACGTTTCTGTTCGGGGGGAAGGATGAGCAGTTCTTC. Full variable domain (outside the CDR3, taken from reference TRBV5-8 and TRBJ2-1): EAGVTQSPTHLIKTRGQQATLRCSPISGHTSVYWYQQALGLGLQFLLWYDEGEERNRGNFPPRFSGRQFPNYSSELNVNALELEDSALYLCASSLTFLFGGKDEQFFGPGTRLTVL.

In this sample, this clone turned up a few times. CDR3 nucleotide sequence: TGTGCCAGCAGCTTTCCCGGGACTACCTACAATGAGCAGTTCTTC. It is translated as CASSFPGTTYNEQFF. This sequence joins TRBV7-9 and TRBJ2-1; 7 nucleotides align to TRBD2. The CDR3 contains 15 residues. Germline values: CDR1 SEHNR, CDR2 FQNEAQ (reference sequence). Trimming removed 3 bases from V and 2 bases from J; junction bases left unmatched: 4.

The rearrangement uses TRBV6-6 and TRBJ2-1; no firm D call. CDR3 length: 14 amino acids. Trimming took 4 bases from V and 8 from J, leaving 15 bases between them. CDR1 MNHNY and CDR2 SVGAGI come from the germline V gene (reference sequence). CDR3 in DNA: TGTGCCAGCAGTTCGCGCGGTATAGTCTATGAGCAGTTCTTC. Its translation: CASSSRGIVYEQFF.

This chain connects TRBV30 to TRBJ1-1; D gene uncertain. Germline values: CDR1 GTSNPN, CDR2 SVGIG (reference sequence). The CDR3 spans 11 residues. V lost 5 bases to trimming and J lost 1 base, with 5 bases between them. The CDR3 DNA sequence: TGTGCCTGGTCCAAGAACACTGAAGCTTTCTTT. This encodes CAWSKNTEAFF.

This clone was detected only a few times. The chain combines TRBV2 with TRBJ2-3; possibly TRBD2 for D (5 bases). The V and J ends lost 6 bases and 2 bases respectively, with 15 bases between them. CDR1 SNHLY and CDR2 FYNNEI come from the germline V gene. This CDR3 is built from 15 residues. CDR3 nucleotide sequence: TGTGCCAGCAGGATACCTCCGGGGAACACAGATACGCAGTATTTT. This translates into CASRIPPGNTDTQYF.

This chain uses TRBV4-1 with TRBJ1-2; 9 nucleotides line up with TRBD1. CDR3 size: 16 residues. Germline CDR1 and CDR2: MGHRA and YSYEKL. J lost 4 bases, V lost 2 bases, and 8 bases had no gene match. CDR3 DNA sequence: TGCGCCAGCAGCCAACTCCAGGGACAGGGCGGCTATGGCTACACCTTC. Its protein product is CASSQLQGQGGYGYTF.

The genes are TRBV6-5 and TRBJ1-1; weak D call: TRBD1 (5 bases). The germline V gene encodes CDR1 MNHEY and CDR2 SVGAGI. The V end lost 6 bases, the J end lost 3 bases, and 11 bases lay between the germline ends. The CDR3 is 13 residues long. The CDR3 region is CASSDSGYTEAFF. As DNA, the CDR3 is TGTGCCAGCAGCGACAGCGGGTACACTGAAGCTTTCTTT.

The J gene is TRBJ1-1, the V gene TRBV4-3; 7 bases line up with TRBD1. The V segment lost 0 bases and the J segment 8 bases; nucleotides outside the gene matches: 3. This CDR3 is 13 amino acids long. Germline assignment: CDR1 LGHNA and CDR2 YSLEER. The CDR3 protein is CASSQEPGGEAFF. In DNA form, the CDR3 reads TGCGCCAGCAGCCAAGAACCAGGGGGGGAAGCTTTCTTT.

The rearrangement joins TRBV10-2 to TRBJ1-4; D might be TRBD1 (5 bases). Germline CDR1 is WSHSY and CDR2 is SAAADI. This CDR3 comprises 16 residues. V was cut by 10 bases and J by 0 bases, with 18 bases left in between. DNA for the CDR3: TGCGCCACCTCGGGGGAGGGGCCCTCAACTAATGAAAAACTGTTTTTT. Its translation is CATSGEGPSTNEKLFF.

A single count supports this clone. The chain couples TRBV7-8 to TRBJ1-2, with TRBD1 identical over 11 bases. Germline V gene lookup returns CDR1 SGHVS and CDR2 FQNEAQ. J gave up 2 bases and V 4 bases, and 0 bases lay outside the gene matches. The CDR3 is made up of 14 amino acids. CDR3 amino acids: CASSWTGGNYGYTF. The CDR3 DNA reads as TGTGCCAGCAGCTGGACAGGGGGCAACTATGGCTACACCTTC.

The V gene is TRBV13, the J gene TRBJ2-1; 9 nucleotides line up with TRBD2. The CDR3 contains 16 residues. The ends lost 1 base at V and 4 bases at J; junction bases unmatched: 5. The germline gives CDR1 PRHDT, CDR2 FYEKMQ (reference sequence). The CDR3 nucleotides are TGTGCCAGCAGCTTAGAAGAGACTAGCGGTTACAATGAGCAGTTCTTC. Protein product: CASSLEETSGYNEQFF.

This chain joins TRBV10-3 and TRBJ1-2; TRBD1 agrees at 7 bases. The CDR3 is made up of 13 amino acids. Looked up from germline, CDR1 is ENHRY and CDR2 is SYGVKD. V was pared by 11 bases and J by 4 bases, with 10 bases of the junction left unmatched. The CDR3: CAVGTEKTYGYTF. The CDR3 DNA sequence: TGTGCCGTAGGGACAGAAAAAACCTATGGCTACACCTTC.

CDR3 in amino acids: CASSQALDSLTDTQYF. The CDR3, as DNA: TGCGCCAGCAGCCAAGCACTCGACAGTCTCACAGATACGCAGTATTTT. This sequence joins TRBV4-1 and TRBJ2-3; D is possibly TRBD1 (5 bases). The CDR3 covers 16 residues. V dropped 1 base and J dropped 2 bases, with 13 bases sitting between them. Germline CDR1 reads MGHRA; CDR2 reads YSYEKL.

This chain joins TRBV27 and TRBJ1-2; 9 positions agree with TRBD1. The CDR3 sequence is 13 residues long. Germline CDR1 is MNHEY and CDR2 is SMNVEV (reference sequence). The V and J ends lost 10 bases and 3 bases, in that order; junction bases with no gene match: 6. This CDR3 is CATTGGEDYGYTF. The DNA of the CDR3 is TGTGCCACCACAGGGGGCGAGGACTATGGCTACACCTTC.